This T cell receptor beta chain was recovered during a study of identifying expanded T cells in peripheral blood. Germline trimming cut 8 bases from V and 7 bases from J; bases unmatched to any gene: 10. Per germline, CDR1 SNHLY and CDR2 FYNNEI. The CDR3 runs 14 residues. Assay: immunoSEQ multiplex PCR; the TCRdb copy retains only in-frame clones and omits some. The data show 65,000 to 95,000 clones, roughly 89% seen once. Study findings and constraints: Approximately two-week clone count variance significantly increased as total template count grew. Differentially abundant clones: around 1.2 between replicates, about 15 at 2 to 3 weeks, 19 to 20 at four.

A note on this clone: Its target is unknown.

No infections or other immune events were documented during collection. The chain joins TRBV2 to TRBJ1-5; 8 bases match TRBD1. This TCR came from a person between 18 and 75 years old in good health. The source material was blood. CDR3 bases: TGTGCCAGCGGCTACAGACAGGGGACCCAGCCCCAGCATTTT. Its protein is CASGYRQGTQPQHF. Looking up the rest from reference TRBV2 and TRBJ1-5 gives the full variable domain: EPEVTQTPSHQVTQMGQEVILRCVPISNHLYFYWYRQILGQKVEFLVSFYNNEISEKSEIFDDQFSVERPDGSNFTLKIRSTKLEDSAMYFCASGYRQGTQPQHFGDGTRLSIL.